The rows below give T cell receptor beta chains drawn from one sample of a study of shared clonotypes between healthy human individuals. Clones were read by immunoSEQ multiplex PCR, and TCRdb kept only the in-frame ones, dropping some. Of about 2 million clones listed, about 95% are singletons. The sequenced sample was naive CD8+ T cells sorted from blood. The receptors shown here come from a man in his late teens or twenties in good health. Each CDR3 is given with its conserved first and last residue. Rows may omit the clone size; those that give it use once, few, many or a size class.

j_call v_call clone_size cdr3_aa
TRBJ2-7 TRBV5-1 . CASREGLAGVYEQYF
TRBJ2-1 TRBV11-2 . CASHSGTSYNEQFF
TRBJ2-5 TRBV27 . CASSPGLAGPPETQYF
TRBJ2-7 TRBV4-1 once CASSQVTAPARTYEQYF
TRBJ2-1 TRBV7-9 . CASSLGLAGGPFF
TRBJ1-1 TRBV6-6 . CASSLARGGGTEAFF
TRBJ1-5 TRBV12-5 once CASGLVSLQRQASNQPQHF
TRBJ1-4 TRBV5-5 once CASSLGLNEKLFF
TRBJ2-7 TRBV5-6 . CASSLGLVRDEQYF
TRBJ2-7 TRBV5-4 . CASSSPGLTNYEQYF
TRBJ2-1 TRBV15 . CATGGNEQFF
TRBJ2-7 TRBV10-2 . CASSESEAYEQYF
TRBJ1-4 TRBV12-2 . CASRPGTELNEKLFF
TRBJ1-2 TRBV4-3 few CASSPGLSDYGYTF
TRBJ1-1 TRBV6-5 . CASSGGNTEAFF
TRBJ2-2 TRBV11-3 . CASSLRDSSTNGELFF
TRBJ1-4 TRBV29-1 . CSAKGEGVEKLFF
TRBJ2-7 TRBV29-1 . CSVELRDYEQYF
TRBJ2-2 TRBV18 . CASSPRGGSDTGELFF
TRBJ2-7 TRBV5-6 . CASSLWGSLHEQYF
TRBJ2-7 TRBV7-9 . CASSSGTSVPYEQYF
TRBJ2-7 TRBV19 . CASGPQGYEQYF
TRBJ2-3 TRBV6-6 . CASSPRPPTDTQYF
TRBJ2-7 TRBV10-3 . CATRDTTFYEQYF
TRBJ2-5 TRBV28 . CASSRLVPETQYF
TRBJ1-6 TRBV28 . CASSLRRAKPHSPLHF
TRBJ1-2 TRBV27 . CASSLMQGGYGYTF
TRBJ2-3 TRBV7-6 . CASSLESTSSYYTDTQYF
TRBJ2-7 TRBV19 . CASSIAESSYEQYF
TRBJ2-2 TRBV4-1 . CASSPAAGSHGELFF
TRBJ1-5 TRBV5-5 . CASSLLGAWGQPQHF
TRBJ2-3 TRBV19 . CASSIDLAGGTDTQYF
TRBJ2-3 TRBV6-5 . CASRWGQGTDTQYF
TRBJ1-5 TRBV23-1 . CASSQFEGPSNQPQHF
TRBJ2-7 TRBV5-1 . CASSLPSWEQYF
TRBJ2-7 TRBV10-2 . CASSESGSAYEQYF
TRBJ2-3 TRBV2 . CASSQTGRGTDTQYF
TRBJ2-2 TRBV2 . CASSEPSPGELFF
TRBJ2-3 TRBV4-3 . CASSLAGGTTDTQYF
TRBJ2-5 TRBV4-1 . CASSGLAGEEETQYF
TRBJ1-6 TRBV7-9 . CASSDTDSYNSPLHF
TRBJ2-1 TRBV5-6 . CASSFETSGRNEQFF
TRBJ2-7 TRBV9 . CASSVAGGIGYEQYF
TRBJ2-3 TRBV27 . CASSLWTGEDTQYF
TRBJ2-7 TRBV28 . CASSPPTGGRYEQYF